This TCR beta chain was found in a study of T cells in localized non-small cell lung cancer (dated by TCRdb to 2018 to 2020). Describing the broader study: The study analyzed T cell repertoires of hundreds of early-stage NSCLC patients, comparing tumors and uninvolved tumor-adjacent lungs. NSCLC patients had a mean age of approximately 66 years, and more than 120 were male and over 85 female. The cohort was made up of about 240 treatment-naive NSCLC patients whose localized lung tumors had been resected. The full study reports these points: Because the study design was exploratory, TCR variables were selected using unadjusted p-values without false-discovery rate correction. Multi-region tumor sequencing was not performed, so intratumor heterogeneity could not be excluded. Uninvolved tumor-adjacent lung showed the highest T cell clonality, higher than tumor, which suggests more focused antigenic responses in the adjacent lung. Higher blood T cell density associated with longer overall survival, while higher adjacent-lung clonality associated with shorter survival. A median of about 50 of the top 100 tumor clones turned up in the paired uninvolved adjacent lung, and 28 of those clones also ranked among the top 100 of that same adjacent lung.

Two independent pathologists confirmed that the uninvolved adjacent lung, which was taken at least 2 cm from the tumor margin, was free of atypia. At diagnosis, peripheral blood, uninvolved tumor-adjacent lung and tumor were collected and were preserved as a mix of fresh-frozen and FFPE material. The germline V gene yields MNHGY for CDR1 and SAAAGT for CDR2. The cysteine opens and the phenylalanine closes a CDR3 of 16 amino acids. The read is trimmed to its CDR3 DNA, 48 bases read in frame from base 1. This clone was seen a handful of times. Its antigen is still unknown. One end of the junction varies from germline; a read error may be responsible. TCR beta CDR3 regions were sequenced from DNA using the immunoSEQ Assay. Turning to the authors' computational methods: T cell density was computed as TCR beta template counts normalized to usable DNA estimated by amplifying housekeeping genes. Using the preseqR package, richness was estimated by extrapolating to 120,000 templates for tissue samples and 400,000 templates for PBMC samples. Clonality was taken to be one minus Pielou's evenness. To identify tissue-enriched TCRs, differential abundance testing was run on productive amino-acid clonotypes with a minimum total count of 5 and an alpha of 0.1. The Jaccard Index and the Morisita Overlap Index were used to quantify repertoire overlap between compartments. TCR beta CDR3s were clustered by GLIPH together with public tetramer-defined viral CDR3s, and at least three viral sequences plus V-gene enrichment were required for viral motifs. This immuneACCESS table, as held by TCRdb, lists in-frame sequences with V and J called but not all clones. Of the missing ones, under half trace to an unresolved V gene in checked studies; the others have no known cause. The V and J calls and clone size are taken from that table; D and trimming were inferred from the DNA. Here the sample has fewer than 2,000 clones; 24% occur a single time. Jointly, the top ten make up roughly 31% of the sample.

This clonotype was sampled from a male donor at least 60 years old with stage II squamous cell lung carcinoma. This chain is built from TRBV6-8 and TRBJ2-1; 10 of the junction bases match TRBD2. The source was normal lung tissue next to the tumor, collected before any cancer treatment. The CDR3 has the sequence CAISAERGGRGGEQFF. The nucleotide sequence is TGTGCCATCAGTGCTGAGCGGGGGGGCCGAGGAGGTGAGCAGTTCTTC.